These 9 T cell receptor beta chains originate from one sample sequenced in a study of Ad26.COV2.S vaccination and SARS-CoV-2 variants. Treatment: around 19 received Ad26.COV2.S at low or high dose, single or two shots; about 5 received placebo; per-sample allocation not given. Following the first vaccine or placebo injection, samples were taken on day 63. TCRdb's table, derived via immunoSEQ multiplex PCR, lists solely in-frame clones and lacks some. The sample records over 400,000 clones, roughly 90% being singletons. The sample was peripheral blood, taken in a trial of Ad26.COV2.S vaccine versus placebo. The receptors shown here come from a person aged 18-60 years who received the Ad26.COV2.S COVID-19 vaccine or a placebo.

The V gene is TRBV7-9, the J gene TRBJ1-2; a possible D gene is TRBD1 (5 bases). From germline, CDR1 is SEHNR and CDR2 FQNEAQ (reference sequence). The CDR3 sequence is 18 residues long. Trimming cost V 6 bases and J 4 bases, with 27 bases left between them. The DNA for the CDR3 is TGTGCCAGCAGTCACGACGAGTCGGGTCTCCCGGGGGGCTATGGCTACACCTTC. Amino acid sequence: CASSHDESGLPGGYGYTF.

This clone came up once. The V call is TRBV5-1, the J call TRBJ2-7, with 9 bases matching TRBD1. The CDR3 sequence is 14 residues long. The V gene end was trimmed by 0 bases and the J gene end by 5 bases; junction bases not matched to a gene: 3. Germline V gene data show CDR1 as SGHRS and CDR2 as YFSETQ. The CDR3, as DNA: TGCGCCAGCAGCTTGGCCGGGACAGGGAACGAGCAGTACTTC. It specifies CASSLAGTGNEQYF.

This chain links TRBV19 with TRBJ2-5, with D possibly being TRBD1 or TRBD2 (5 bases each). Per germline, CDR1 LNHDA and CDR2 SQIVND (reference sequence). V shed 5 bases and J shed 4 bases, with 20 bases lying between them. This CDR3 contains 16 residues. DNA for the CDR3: TGTGCCAGTAGTCCAACACCGGGACGCCCAGGAGAGACCCAGTACTTC. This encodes CASSPTPGRPGETQYF.

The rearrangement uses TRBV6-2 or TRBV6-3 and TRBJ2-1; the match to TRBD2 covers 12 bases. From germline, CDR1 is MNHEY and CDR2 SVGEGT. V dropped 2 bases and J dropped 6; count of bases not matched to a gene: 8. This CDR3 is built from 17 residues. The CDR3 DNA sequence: TGTGCCAGCAGTTACGCGGGACTAGCGGGCGGGCTCAATGAGCAGTTCTTC. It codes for CASSYAGLAGGLNEQFF.

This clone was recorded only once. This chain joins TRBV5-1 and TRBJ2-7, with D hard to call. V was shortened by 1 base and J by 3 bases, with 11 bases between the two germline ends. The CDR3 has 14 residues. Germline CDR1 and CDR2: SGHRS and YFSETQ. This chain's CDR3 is CASSLLGFFYEQYF. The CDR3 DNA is TGCGCCAGCAGCTTGTTGGGGTTCTTCTACGAGCAGTACTTC.

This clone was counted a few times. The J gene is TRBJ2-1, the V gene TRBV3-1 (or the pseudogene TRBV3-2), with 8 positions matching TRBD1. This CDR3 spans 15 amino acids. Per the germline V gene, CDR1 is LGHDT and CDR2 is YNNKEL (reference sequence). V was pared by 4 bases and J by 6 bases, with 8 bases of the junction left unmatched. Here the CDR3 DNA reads TGTGCCAGCAGCCCAGTCAGGACAGGGCTCAATGAGCAGTTCTTC. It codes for CASSPVRTGLNEQFF.

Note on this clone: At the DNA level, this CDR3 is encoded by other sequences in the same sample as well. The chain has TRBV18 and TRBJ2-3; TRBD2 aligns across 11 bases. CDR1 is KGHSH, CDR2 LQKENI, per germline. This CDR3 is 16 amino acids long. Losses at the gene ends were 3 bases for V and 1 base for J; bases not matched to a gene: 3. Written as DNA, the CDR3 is TGTGCCAGCTCACCCGGACTAGCGGGTGGCACAGATACGCAGTATTTT. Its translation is CASSPGLAGGTDTQYF.

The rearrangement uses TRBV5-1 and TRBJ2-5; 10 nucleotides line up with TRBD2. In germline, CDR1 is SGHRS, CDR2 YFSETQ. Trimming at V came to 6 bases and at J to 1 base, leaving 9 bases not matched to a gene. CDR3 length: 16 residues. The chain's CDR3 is CASTLGSGGAQETQYF. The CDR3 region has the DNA TGCGCCAGCACGCTAGGGAGCGGGGGGGCCCAAGAGACCCAGTACTTC.

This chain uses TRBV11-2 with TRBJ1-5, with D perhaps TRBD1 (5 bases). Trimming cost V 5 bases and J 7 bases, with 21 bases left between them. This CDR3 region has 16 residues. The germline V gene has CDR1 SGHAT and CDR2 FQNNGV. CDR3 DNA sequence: TGTGCCAGCAGCCCACAAAATGGGGGTTCGGGGCAGCCCCAGCATTTT. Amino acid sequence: CASSPQNGGSGQPQHF. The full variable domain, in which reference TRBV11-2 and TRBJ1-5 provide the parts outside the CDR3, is EAGVAQSPRYKIIEKRQSVAFWCNPISGHATLYWYQQILGQGPKLLIQFQNNGVVDDSQLPKDRFSAERLKGVDSTLKIQPAKLEDSAVYLCASSPQNGGSGQPQHFGDGTRLSIL.